What follows are 25 T cell receptor beta chains derived from one specimen sequenced in a study of tumor-infiltrating lymphocytes in primary liver carcinoma. Using a constant-region primer together with ProtoScript II reverse transcriptase, TCR beta cDNA was made from 500 ng of total RNA. Researchers made the TCR beta libraries by running three nested multiplex PCR rounds with slightly modified ARM-PCR. Use of TRBV1-TRBV30 forward primers with a C-beta reverse primer characterized the first two PCR rounds, which lasted roughly 11 cycles each. MiXCR was run by TCRdb on the multiplex PCR reads, yielding one entry per CDR3 protein. The table shows roughly 330,000 distinct CDR3 sequences, with about 61% occurring only once. Unsorted whole blood supplied the RNA, and germline DNA was extracted too. The sequenced material came from peripheral blood. These receptors originate from a man between 40 and 49 years old with primary liver carcinoma and hepatitis B virus infection.

In its sample, this clonotype was seen a few times. The rearrangement links TRBV10-1 to TRBJ2-2, with 11 positions matching TRBD2. There are 17 residues in the CDR3. V lost 3 bases, J lost 4 bases, and 7 bases stayed unmatched. In germline, CDR1 is WNHNN, CDR2 SYGVQD (reference sequence). CDR3 residues: CASSDGTSGYSTGELFF. The CDR3 DNA reads TGCGCCAGCAGTGACGGGACTAGCGGCTATAGCACCGGGGAGCTGTTTTTT.

Of note for this clonotype: A much larger clone is a single base away; this may be a read error. The rearrangement joins TRBV4-1 to TRBJ2-2; unclear D gene. This CDR3 is 17 amino acids long. Trimming cost V 4 bases and J 6 bases, with 21 bases left between them. Germline CDR1 reads MGHRA; CDR2 reads YSYEKL. The CDR3 here is CASSPRASSDRSGELFF. CDR3 sequence (DNA): TGCGCCAGCAGCCCTCGGGCGTCATCGGATCGGTCCGGGGAGCTGTTTTTT.

This chain joins TRBV11-1 and TRBJ2-5, with D unclear. V lost 5 bases to trimming and J lost 4 bases, with 17 bases between them. Germline V CDR1 and CDR2: SGHAT, FQDESV (reference sequence). The CDR3 contains 15 residues. The CDR3 DNA is TGTGCCAGCAGCAAACCCCCCGGATTGGGAGAGACCCAGTACTTC. It is translated as CASSKPPGLGETQYF.

This chain links TRBV4-1 with TRBJ2-5; possibly TRBD2 for D (5 bases). The length of the CDR3 is 17 residues. Trimming removed 4 bases from V and 3 bases from J, with 21 bases in between. The germline V gene has CDR1 MGHRA and CDR2 YSYEKL. CDR3 loop: CASSRLPDAAVEETQYF. The CDR3, as DNA: TGCGCCAGCAGCCGGCTTCCCGACGCAGCGGTGGAAGAGACCCAGTACTTC.

CDR3 amino acids: CAGSPTAWHQKNTEAFF. Written as DNA, the CDR3 is TGTGCAGGCAGCCCCACCGCGTGGCACCAAAAGAACACTGAAGCTTTCTTT. The V and J genes are TRBV11-2 and TRBJ1-1, with D unresolved. Germline assignment: CDR1 SGHAT and CDR2 FQNNGV. The CDR3 spans 17 residues.

Comment on this clonotype: Since no conserved phenylalanine or tryptophan closes the CDR3, a read error is the likely cause. V usage is TRBV30 and J usage is TRBJ2-1; no reliable D call. Per germline, CDR1 GTSNPN and CDR2 SVGIG (reference sequence). CDR3 length: 14 residues. CDR3: CAWSGRLINNEQFL. The CDR3 nucleotides are TGTGCTTGGAGTGGACGGTTAATCAACAATGAGCAGTTCCTC.

Details on this clonotype: A much bigger clone sits one base away, suggesting this may be a read error. The V and J genes are TRBV4-3 and TRBJ2-7, with D possibly TRBD2 on 6 matching bases. V dropped 0 bases and J dropped 2 bases, with 11 bases sitting between them. Per germline, CDR1 LGHNA and CDR2 YSLEER. The CDR3 has 15 residues. CDR3 DNA: TGCGCCAGCAGCCAAGAGCGGGAACCTGCCTACGAGCAGTACTTC. As protein: CASSQEREPAYEQYF.

This clonotype was counted only a few times. Likely a read error: the CDR3 ends without its conserved phenylalanine or tryptophan. The chain uses TRBV11-3 and TRBJ2-2; D ambiguous. With 0 bases removed from V and 4 bases from J, the gap between germline ends came to 0 bases. Germline assignment: CDR1 SGHNT and CDR2 YENEEA. The CDR3 runs to 12 residues. This CDR3 is CASSLDTGELFI. The CDR3 region has the DNA TGTGCCAGCAGCTTAGACACCGGGGAGCTGTTTATT.

This clonotype was counted at least ten times. This chain links TRBV29-1 with TRBJ2-1; D gene ambiguous. Trimming took 7 bases from V and 7 from J, leaving 8 bases between them. Germline lookup yields CDR1 SQVTM and CDR2 ANQGSEA. The CDR3 loop spans 10 amino acids. The CDR3 nucleotides are TGCAGCGCTCGACAAAATGAGCAGTTCTTC. Protein sequence: CSARQNEQFF.

About this clonotype itself: An end of the junction differs from the germline gene, which may be a read error. This chain joins TRBV4-1 and TRBJ2-7; 10 bases fit TRBD2. Germline assignment: CDR1 MGHRA and CDR2 YSYEKL. The CDR3 has 17 residues. The CDR3 bases are TGCGCCAACAGCCATGCCAGCGGGAGGGGAGCGGACTACGAGCAGTACTTC. This translates into CANSHASGRGADYEQYF.

Notes on this clonotype: A much bigger clone sits one base away, suggesting this may be a read error. This rearrangement joins TRBV6-5 to TRBJ2-6; D possibly corresponds to TRBD2 (6 bases). CDR3 length equals 16 residues. CDR1 and CDR2 (germline): MNHEY, SVGAGI. Trimming took off 2 bases at V and 0 bases at J, with 8 bases between the two ends. In DNA, the CDR3 is TGTGCCAGCAGTTACGCGGGGAACTCTGGGGCCAACGTCCTGACTTTC. It specifies CASSYAGNSGANVLTF.

To note about this clonotype: A junction end diverges from the germline sequence, so it may reflect a read error. The chain couples TRBV11-3 to TRBJ2-1, with 8 nucleotides matching TRBD1. Germline V gene sequence: CDR1 SGHNT, CDR2 YENEEA. The CDR3 contains 17 residues. The chain's CDR3 is CARSLGLGQETRDEQFF. Here the CDR3 DNA reads TGCGCCAGAAGCTTAGGTTTGGGACAGGAGACTAGGGATGAGCAGTTCTTC.

In regard to this clonotype: A junction end diverges from the germline sequence, so it may reflect a read error. J is TRBJ1-2 and V is TRBV6-6, with D maybe TRBD1 (6 bases). The CDR3 loop spans 14 amino acids. Germline V gene lookup returns CDR1 MNHNY and CDR2 SVGAGI (reference sequence). The chain's CDR3 is CANSFPDSNYGYTF. The CDR3 DNA is TGTGCCAACAGTTTCCCGGACAGTAACTATGGCTACACCTTC.

As concerns this clonotype: This likely comes from a read error, as the CDR3 has no conserved phenylalanine or tryptophan at its end. The chain employs TRBV4-3 and TRBJ2-7; D call uncertain. Germline V gives CDR1 LGHNA, CDR2 YSLEER. This CDR3 has 15 amino acids. The CDR3 protein is CTSSQDCTEAYEQYI. CDR3 sequence (DNA): TGCACCAGCAGCCAAGATTGCACAGAAGCCTACGAGCAGTACATC.

The V call is TRBV4-1, the J call TRBJ1-2, with 10 bases aligning to TRBD1. The V and J ends lost 2 bases and 5 bases, in that order; junction bases with no gene match: 14. Germline V gene sequence: CDR1 MGHRA, CDR2 YSYEKL. CDR3 length: 18 residues. CDR3 region: CASSQNIRQGADVYGYTF. Written as DNA, the CDR3 is TGCGCCAGCAGCCAAAACATACGACAGGGGGCGGATGTATATGGCTACACCTTC.

Concerning this clonotype itself: A much larger clone lies a single base off, so this may be a read error. In DNA form, the CDR3 reads TGTGCCAGCAGCCAAGGGCCGCATCAGGAGACCCAGTACTTC. Translated: CASSQGPHQETQYF. The chain combines TRBV4-2 with TRBJ2-5; D gene unclear. Per the germline V gene, CDR1 is LGHNA and CDR2 is YNFKEQ. With 1 base removed from V and 5 bases from J, the gap between germline ends came to 11 bases. This CDR3 has 14 residues.

Worth noting for this clonotype: A junction boundary mismatches the germline segment, possibly from a read error. The rearrangement links TRBV11-2 to TRBJ2-7; D is ambiguous. This CDR3 has 13 amino acids. Germline loops: CDR1 SGHAT, CDR2 FQNNGV. The CDR3 spells CACSLPHLYEQYF. DNA for the CDR3: TGTGCCTGCAGCTTACCCCACCTCTACGAGCAGTACTTC.

As concerns this clonotype: The CDR3 does not close with the conserved phenylalanine or tryptophan, likely indicating a read error. The chain combines TRBV12-3 or TRBV12-4 with TRBJ1-6; D may be TRBD1 (5 bases). The CDR3 covers 16 residues. The CDR3 here is CACSLSAGLVESPLHL. CDR3 coding DNA: TGTGCCTGCAGTTTGTCCGCAGGGCTGGTTGAATCACCCCTCCACCTT.

This rearrangement joins TRBV21-1 to TRBJ2-7; the listed D gene, TRBD2, was not tested against the DNA. TRBV21-1 is marked as a pseudogene. This CDR3 spans 17 amino acids. The CDR3 sequence is CASSKNPPAGGTYEQYF. CDR3 nucleotide sequence: TGTGCCAGCAGCAAAAATCCTCCAGCGGGAGGTACCTACGAGCAGTACTTC.

There are many counts of this clonotype. The rearrangement links TRBV4-3 to TRBJ2-1; D gene ambiguous. V lost 0 bases and J lost 2, with 17 bases in between. Looked up from germline, CDR1 is LGHNA and CDR2 is YSLEER. The CDR3 runs to 18 residues. The CDR3 nucleotides read TGCGCCAGCAGCCAAGACCCTCCGCGTAGCCGAACCTACAATGAGCAGTTCTTC. It is translated as CASSQDPPRSRTYNEQFF.

This clonotype showed up many times. This sequence joins TRBV28 and TRBJ2-1; D may be TRBD1 (6 bases). TRBJ1-1 explains the end of the DNA better; the J call may be wrong. The CDR3 spans 11 residues. Germline V gene lookup returns CDR1 MDHEN and CDR2 SYDVKM. CDR3 DNA sequence: TGTGCCAGCAGTTCCGGGACACGGGCTTTCTTT. As protein: CASSSGTRAFF.

This chain uses TRBV7-9 with TRBJ1-3; 9 bases match TRBD1. Per germline, CDR1 SEHNR and CDR2 FQNEAQ (reference sequence). After removal of 5 bases from V and 0 bases from J, the junction contained 17 bases not matched to a gene. The CDR3 is 20 amino acids. The CDR3, as DNA: TGTGCCAGCAGCCAAACAGTCCTGGACAGGGGACCCCACTCTGGAAACACCATATATTTT. Protein sequence: CASSQTVLDRGPHSGNTIYF.

As to this clonotype: With a much larger clone just one base away, this may be a read error. J is TRBJ1-1 and V is TRBV5-4; 8 bases are a match to TRBD1. The CDR3 is 15 amino acids. V lost 0 bases and J lost 7; bases outside the gene matches: 8. Germline assignment: CDR1 SGHNT and CDR2 YYREEE (reference sequence). The CDR3 protein is CASSLEQGASIEAFF. The CDR3 DNA sequence: TGTGCCAGCAGCTTGGAGCAGGGGGCAAGCATTGAAGCTTTCTTT.

In regard to this clonotype: One end of the junction is discordant with germline, which a read error may explain. The rearrangement links TRBV11-2 to TRBJ2-7; D tentatively fits TRBD1 or TRBD2 (6 bases each). Germline-derived CDR1 and CDR2 are SGHAT and FQNNGV. The CDR3 consists of 18 residues. The CDR3 reads CANSIIGGFSYPTYEQYF. In DNA, the CDR3 is TGTGCCAACAGCATAATAGGGGGGTTCTCGTATCCCACCTACGAGCAGTACTTC.

About this clonotype: A much larger clone differs from this one at a single base, so this may be a read error. The J gene is TRBJ2-1, the V gene TRBV6-1, with D possibly TRBD1 on 6 matching bases. Germline assignment: CDR1 MNHNS and CDR2 SASEGT. Trimming took 4 bases from V and 0 from J, leaving 10 bases between them. The CDR3 spans 15 residues. CDR3 nucleotides: TGTGCCAGCAGTGCAGACAGGAACTCCTACAATGAGCAGTTCTTC. It translates to CASSADRNSYNEQFF.